The clone carrying this T cell receptor beta chain was recorded at least ten times. No antigen is known for it. Molecular barcoding with unique molecular identifiers was used for the TCRbeta library. A single record per CDR3 protein comes from TCRdb applying MiXCR to the PCR reads. The sample records around 440,000 distinct CDR3 sequences, roughly a tenth being singletons. This entry is derived from a study of T-cell reconstitution after alpha-beta-depleted transplantation in children. The CDR3 is 14 residues long. The germline V and J ends were trimmed by 2 bases and 0 bases, with 7 bases remaining between them. Germline assignment: CDR1 LNHDA and CDR2 SQIVND (reference sequence). Study-wide results and caveats: The study reportedly traced alpha-beta T cells about two months after transplant to several hundred expanded graft clones.

Sequenced material: PBMCs, taken before TCRalphabeta/CD19-depleted stem cell transplant. The J gene is TRBJ1-2, the V gene TRBV19; possible D gene TRBD1, 5 bases. The sequence was collected from a child younger than 10 with inherited bone marrow failure, due to receive a stem cell transplant. Written as DNA, the CDR3 is TGTGCCAGTAGTATACAGGGCACTAACTATGGCTACACCTTC. It translates to CASSIQGTNYGYTF.